The 28 T cell receptor beta chains presented below share a single source sample, sequenced in a study of blood T cell repertoires in COVID-19. Using immunoSEQ multiplex PCR, the repertoire was profiled, and TCRdb retains in-frame clones only, with some absent. The table has some 200,000 clones, 80% to 85% seen once. The sequenced sample consisted of peripheral blood. The source of these receptors is a woman aged 25 to 39 who had recovered from COVID-19.

This rearrangement joins TRBV15 to TRBJ1-4; tentatively, D is TRBD1 (6 bases). Trimming stripped 1 base from V and 12 bases from J, with 9 bases between. CDR1 and CDR2 from the germline V gene are LNHNV and YYDKDF (reference sequence). The CDR3 totals 12 residues. CDR3: CATSRGQAQLFF. The CDR3 nucleotides are TGTGCCACCAGCAGAGGACAGGCGCAACTGTTTTTT.

The J gene is TRBJ2-7, the V gene TRBV6-6, with D possibly being TRBD1 (6 bases). Trimming took off 6 bases at V and 4 bases at J, with 7 bases between the two ends. This CDR3 comprises 11 residues. The germline gives CDR1 MNHNY, CDR2 SVGAGI (reference sequence). The DNA for the CDR3 is TGTGCCAGCAGCAGGGGTTACGAGCAGTACTTC. Translated, it gives CASSRGYEQYF.

The genes are TRBV9 and TRBJ2-1, with 9 nucleotides matching TRBD2. The CDR3 runs 15 residues. CDR1 and CDR2 (germline): SGDLS, YYNGEE. V gave up 3 bases and J gave up 6 bases; unmatched junction bases: 7. CDR3 bases: TGTGCCAGCAGCGCAAATGGAGCGGGAGGCAATGAGCAGTTCTTC. Protein: CASSANGAGGNEQFF. Full variable domain (remainder filled in from reference TRBV9 and TRBJ2-1): DSGVTQTPKHLITATGQRVTLRCSPRSGDLSVYWYQQSLDQGLQFLIQYYNGEERAKGNILERFSAQQFPDLHSELNLSSLELGDSALYFCASSANGAGGNEQFFGPGTRLTVL.

CDR3 nucleotides: TGTGCCAGCACCACTAACACCGGGGAGCTGTTTTTT. Protein sequence: CASTTNTGELFF. The V call is TRBV28, the J call TRBJ2-2; no definite D call. This CDR3 region has 12 residues. The V end was cut by 7 bases, the J end by 2 bases, with 5 bases between. Germline assignment: CDR1 MDHEN and CDR2 SYDVKM.

The chain recombines TRBV27 with TRBJ2-3; tentatively, D is TRBD1 (5 bases). With 3 bases removed from V and 6 bases from J, the gap between germline ends came to 13 bases. Germline V gene sequence: CDR1 MNHEY, CDR2 SMNVEV (reference sequence). The CDR3 runs 14 residues. The CDR3: CASSFRRSGDTQYF. Written as DNA, the CDR3 is TGTGCCAGCAGTTTTCGCCGCTCAGGGGATACGCAGTATTTT.

V is TRBV18 and J is TRBJ2-2; 14 nucleotides line up with TRBD2. Losses at the gene ends were 3 bases for V and 3 bases for J; bases not matched to a gene: 3. CDR1 is KGHSH, CDR2 LQKENI, per germline. There are 17 residues in the CDR3. CDR3 protein: CASSPGLAGADTGELFF. In DNA form, the CDR3 reads TGTGCCAGCTCACCGGGACTAGCGGGAGCCGACACCGGGGAGCTGTTTTTT.

The chain links TRBV12-3 or TRBV12-4 to TRBJ2-7, with 7 bases matching TRBD2. The CDR3 sequence is 13 residues long. Trimming cost V 7 bases and J 1 base; bases outside gene matches: 4. CDR3 residues: CASNSGASYEQYF. The CDR3 nucleotides read TGTGCCAGCAACAGCGGGGCGTCCTACGAGCAGTACTTC.

J is TRBJ1-1 and V is TRBV13, with 8 bases that match TRBD1. V gave up 5 bases and J gave up 1 base; unmatched junction bases: 3. The CDR3 has 14 residues. Germline assignment: CDR1 PRHDT and CDR2 FYEKMQ (reference sequence). In DNA form, the CDR3 reads TGTGCCAGCAGCCCAGACAGGGGGAACACTGAAGCTTTCTTT. This translates into CASSPDRGNTEAFF.

The genes are TRBV27 and TRBJ1-3; D is unresolved. From germline, CDR1 is MNHEY and CDR2 SMNVEV (reference sequence). Between the trimmed V and J ends, which lost 3 bases and 0 bases, there was a span of 6 bases. This CDR3 is 14 amino acids long. In nucleotides, the CDR3 is TGTGCCAGCAGTTTGAGTGTCTCTGGAAACACCATATATTTT. Its protein is CASSLSVSGNTIYF.

The chain joins TRBV10-3 to TRBJ2-7; a weak D match, TRBD2 (5 bases). V was cut by 6 bases and J by 0 bases, with 15 bases left in between. The CDR3 is 15 residues long. Germline values: CDR1 ENHRY, CDR2 SYGVKD. DNA for the CDR3: TGTGCCATCAGCGGCGGGCTCCGTAGCTCCTACGAGCAGTACTTC. Protein product: CAISGGLRSSYEQYF.

This chain uses TRBV29-1 with TRBJ2-1, with TRBD1 identical over 7 bases. Germline V gene data show CDR1 as SQVTM and CDR2 as ANQGSEA. V gave up 7 bases and J gave up 0 bases; unmatched junction bases: 12. CDR3 length: 16 residues. Here the CDR3 reads CSAEGAAISSYNEQFF. In nucleotides, the CDR3 is TGCAGCGCCGAGGGGGCAGCCATTAGCTCCTACAATGAGCAGTTCTTC.

The V and J genes are TRBV9 and TRBJ2-5, with D unresolved. V shed 4 bases and J shed 4 bases, with 14 bases lying between them. This CDR3 has 14 residues. CDR1 is SGDLS and CDR2 is YYNGEE in the germline V gene. CDR3 loop: CASSPPTGTETQYF. CDR3 DNA: TGTGCCAGCAGCCCTCCGACGGGTACAGAGACCCAGTACTTC.

V gene TRBV29-1 combines with J gene TRBJ1-2; 7 positions agree with TRBD1. The CDR3 has 14 residues. Germline values: CDR1 SQVTM, CDR2 ANQGSEA. Trimming took 3 bases from V and 3 from J; bases not matched to a gene: 7. DNA of the CDR3: TGCAGCGTTGAGTCCCCCACAGGGGACTATGGCTACACCTTC. It translates to CSVESPTGDYGYTF.

The chain couples TRBV28 to TRBJ1-6; 7 nucleotides match TRBD1. The trim removed 9 bases at V and 4 bases at J, leaving 3 bases unmatched. This CDR3 has 13 residues. In germline, CDR1 is MDHEN, CDR2 SYDVKM. CDR3: CASWTGYNSPLHF. For the CDR3, the DNA is TGTGCCAGTTGGACAGGATATAATTCACCCCTCCACTTT.

The rearrangement links TRBV5-1 to TRBJ2-2, with D perhaps matching TRBD1 (6 bases). The germline gives CDR1 SGHRS, CDR2 YFSETQ. This CDR3 has 14 residues. V lost 4 bases to trimming and J lost 8 bases, with 15 bases between them. This CDR3 reads CASSLDSLLGELFF. CDR3 in DNA: TGCGCCAGCAGCCTGGACAGTCTTTTAGGGGAGCTGTTTTTT.

With regard to this clone: Distinct nucleotide sequences in the sample also encode this CDR3. In nucleotides, the CDR3 is TGTGCCAGCAGTTTTACCGGGACAGGGGGATACGAGCAGTACTTC. It translates to CASSFTGTGGYEQYF. The chain combines TRBV28 with TRBJ2-7; 11 bases match TRBD1. CDR3 length: 15 amino acids. CDR1 MDHEN and CDR2 SYDVKM come from the germline V gene. V lost 3 bases to trimming and J lost 4 bases; unmatched junction nucleotides: 5.

The rearrangement links TRBV30 to TRBJ2-7, with 7 bases fitting TRBD2. The junction had 5 bases not matched to a gene; V was cut back by 0 bases and J by 3 bases. The CDR3 is 14 residues long. Germline CDR1 reads GTSNPN; CDR2 reads SVGIG (reference sequence). This chain's CDR3 is CAWSVTGTNYEQYF. The CDR3 DNA reads TGTGCCTGGAGTGTAACCGGGACTAACTACGAGCAGTACTTC.

The gene calls are TRBV27 and TRBJ2-3; TRBD2 aligns across 16 bases. The junction had 9 bases not matched to a gene; V was cut back by 6 bases and J by 0 bases. CDR3 length: 19 residues. Germline V gene lookup returns CDR1 MNHEY and CDR2 SMNVEV (reference sequence). The CDR3 coding sequence is TGTGCCAGCAGAACCCCGGGACTAGCGGGAGGGCTAAGCACAGATACGCAGTATTTT. Its translation: CASRTPGLAGGLSTDTQYF.

The chain is built from TRBV5-1 and TRBJ1-3; weak D call: TRBD1 (6 bases). This CDR3 has 15 residues. Trimming removed 0 bases at V and 2 bases at J, with 9 bases between. Germline V CDR1 and CDR2: SGHRS, YFSETQ. The CDR3 region has the DNA TGCGCCAGCAGCTTGGAGGGGACACCTGGAAACACCATATATTTT. This codes for CASSLEGTPGNTIYF. Full variable domain (remainder filled in from reference TRBV5-1 and TRBJ1-3): KAGVTQTPRYLIKTRGQQVTLSCSPISGHRSVSWYQQTPGQGLQFLFEYFSETQRNKGNFPGRFSGRQFSNSRSEMNVSTLELGDSALYLCASSLEGTPGNTIYFGEGSWLTVV.

The J gene is TRBJ1-3, the V gene TRBV11-2; 7 bases are a match to TRBD1. The V gene's germline CDR1 is SGHAT and CDR2 FQNNGV. Unmatched junction bases numbered 5, after V lost 5 bases and J lost 4 bases. This CDR3 comprises 14 residues. The CDR3 region has the DNA TGTGCCAGCAGCCTATGGACAGGAGGAAACACCATATATTTT. Protein sequence: CASSLWTGGNTIYF. Looking up the rest from reference TRBV11-2 and TRBJ1-3 gives the full variable domain: EAGVAQSPRYKIIEKRQSVAFWCNPISGHATLYWYQQILGQGPKLLIQFQNNGVVDDSQLPKDRFSAERLKGVDSTLKIQPAKLEDSAVYLCASSLWTGGNTIYFGEGSWLTVV.

This clone has at least ten counts. The chain employs TRBV2 and TRBJ2-7; 7 bases are a match to TRBD1. After removal of 8 bases from V and 4 bases from J, the junction contained 11 bases not matched to a gene. This CDR3 spans 14 amino acids. Looked up from germline, CDR1 is SNHLY and CDR2 is FYNNEI. In DNA, the CDR3 is TGTGCCAGCGGTGGGACAGCACTACTTTACGAGCAGTACTTC. Its protein product is CASGGTALLYEQYF.

Here the CDR3 reads CASSGSTGQETQYF. CDR3 sequence (DNA): TGCGCCAGCAGCGGCAGTACGGGGCAAGAGACCCAGTACTTC. This chain uses TRBV5-1 with TRBJ2-5; a possible D gene is TRBD2 (5 bases). V gave up 4 bases and J gave up 2 bases, with 12 bases separating them. The germline CDR1 and CDR2 sequences are SGHRS and YFSETQ. This CDR3 comprises 14 residues. The entire variable domain, with the rest obtained from reference TRBV5-1 and TRBJ2-5, is as follows: KAGVTQTPRYLIKTRGQQVTLSCSPISGHRSVSWYQQTPGQGLQFLFEYFSETQRNKGNFPGRFSGRQFSNSRSEMNVSTLELGDSALYLCASSGSTGQETQYFGPGTRLLVL.

The chain joins TRBV6-5 to TRBJ2-7; 7 bases agree with TRBD2. Germline V gene lookup returns CDR1 MNHEY and CDR2 SVGAGI. V shed 6 bases, J shed 5 bases, and the junction held 7 bases outside the gene matches. The CDR3 extends over 13 amino acids. The CDR3 sequence: CASRRGSGDEQYF. The CDR3 region has the DNA TGTGCCAGCAGGCGAGGGAGCGGGGACGAGCAGTACTTC.

The rearrangement links TRBV28 to TRBJ2-1; 10 bases map to TRBD1. Germline V CDR1 and CDR2: MDHEN, SYDVKM. The length of the CDR3 is 15 residues. With 6 bases clipped from V and 7 bases from J, the junction kept 9 bases outside the gene matches. The chain's CDR3 is CASSPGGQGKNEQFF. The CDR3 DNA follows: TGTGCCAGCAGCCCGGGGGGACAGGGGAAAAATGAGCAGTTCTTC. Variable domain in full (rest from reference TRBV28 and TRBJ2-1): DVKVTQSSRYLVKRTGEKVFLECVQDMDHENMFWYRQDPGLGLRLIYFSYDVKMKEKGDIPEGYSVSREKKERFSLILESASTNQTSMYLCASSPGGQGKNEQFFGPGTRLTVL.

The J gene is TRBJ1-6, the V gene TRBV6-5, with D perhaps TRBD1 (5 bases). This CDR3 comprises 15 residues. Trimming cost V 5 bases and J 11 bases, with 19 bases left between them. CDR1 is MNHEY, CDR2 SVGAGI, per germline. CDR3 sequence reads: CASSQSQYWGAPLHF. CDR3 coding DNA: TGTGCCAGCAGTCAGTCCCAATATTGGGGGGCACCCCTCCACTTT.

The rearrangement links TRBV6-5 to TRBJ2-3; possibly TRBD2 for D (7 bases). Trimming took off 7 bases at V and 4 bases at J, with 18 bases between the two ends. Germline V lookup: CDR1 MNHEY, CDR2 SVGAGI. CDR3 length equals 15 residues. This CDR3 reads CASTSSGGWSDTQYF. The CDR3 DNA follows: TGTGCCAGCACCTCTTCGGGGGGCTGGTCAGATACGCAGTATTTT.

This chain joins TRBV4-1 and TRBJ1-2, with 7 positions matching TRBD1. J gave up 2 bases and V 3 bases, and 6 bases lay outside the gene matches. CDR1 is MGHRA and CDR2 is YSYEKL in the germline V gene. The CDR3 loop spans 15 amino acids. CDR3 sequence reads: CASSHQTGSNYGYTF. The CDR3 region has the DNA TGCGCCAGCAGCCACCAGACAGGGTCCAACTATGGCTACACCTTC.

The sample holds a few counts of this clone. The chain combines TRBV11-2 with TRBJ2-1, with 13 bases that match TRBD2. Per germline, CDR1 SGHAT and CDR2 FQNNGV. The CDR3 has 16 amino acids. V was clipped by 4 bases and J by 5 bases; unmatched bases: 5. The CDR3 loop is CASSSRLAGGHNEQFF. The CDR3 DNA follows: TGTGCCAGCAGCTCCCGACTAGCGGGAGGCCACAATGAGCAGTTCTTC.